This T cell receptor beta chain was observed in a study of cytomegalovirus exposure and HLA in healthy donors. The CDR3 is 13 residues long. Germline assignment: CDR1 MNHEY and CDR2 SMNVEV (reference sequence). V lost 3 bases and J 3 bases, leaving 9 bases between the germline ends. PCR employed 60 Vbeta and 13 Jbeta primers. Repertoires were generated with immunoSEQ multiplex PCR, while TCRdb's copy carries only in-frame clones and drops some. This sample has over 150,000 clones; about 63% occur once, and the top ten carry approximately 2.8%. Material: PBMCs. The source is a woman in her forties in good health and CMV-seropositive. The rearrangement uses TRBV27 and TRBJ2-7; D perhaps matches TRBD2 (5 bases). The CDR3 loop is CASSFGESYEQYF. CDR3 DNA: TGTGCCAGCAGTTTCGGGGAAAGCTACGAGCAGTACTTC.